This is a list of T cell receptor beta chains from one sample in a study of control samples from healthy donors and cancer patients. Method: immunoSEQ multiplex PCR; TCRdb's copy keeps in-frame clones and lacks some. The sample yields approximately 140,000 clones, 80% to 95% seen once. The sample comprised blood. The source is a young man in good health. Each CDR3 is given with its conserved first and last residue. Fields, in order: J gene, D gene, V gene, clone size, CDR3 protein, CDR3 DNA. The D gene is left open where the match is weak. Where a row states a size, it is once, few, many or the class of an expanded clone; other rows omit it.

>TRBJ2-7|-|TRBV6-2/TRBV6-3|once
CASSYRRTILGEQYF
TGTGCCAGCAGTTACCGGAGGACGATATTGGGCGAGCAGTACTTC
>TRBJ2-3|TRBD2|TRBV15|-
CATSRELAGQGTDTQYF
TGTGCCACCAGCAGAGAACTAGCGGGCCAGGGCACAGATACGCAGTATTTT
>TRBJ2-1|-|TRBV11-1|-
CASSFYGGVTYNEQFF
TGTGCCAGCAGCTTTTACGGCGGAGTGACCTACAATGAGCAGTTCTTC
>TRBJ1-1|-|TRBV28|-
CASSPMTGPNTEAFF
TGTGCCAGCAGTCCAATGACAGGACCGAACACTGAAGCTTTCTTT
>TRBJ2-1|-|TRBV11-2|-
CASSLGLTTYNEQFF
TGTGCCAGCAGCTTAGGGCTAACGACCTACAATGAGCAGTTCTTC
>TRBJ2-2|-|TRBV2|-
CASSEPDGSTGELFF
TGTGCCAGCAGTGAACCGGACGGGTCCACCGGGGAGCTGTTTTTT
>TRBJ2-2|-|TRBV5-6|-
CASSSLQGPTGELFF
TGTGCCAGCAGCTCACTCCAGGGCCCCACCGGGGAGCTGTTTTTT
>TRBJ2-7|-|TRBV6-5|-
CASSKELGLPDEQYF
TGTGCCAGCAGCAAGGAACTAGGACTGCCAGACGAGCAGTACTTC
>TRBJ2-5|TRBD1|TRBV3-1/TRBV3-2|once
CASSQGYETGSQYF
TGTGCCAGCAGCCAAGGATACGAGACAGGGTCCCAGTACTTC
>TRBJ1-2|TRBD1|TRBV6-5|once
CASRPPGQEYYGYTF
TGTGCCAGCAGACCACCGGGACAGGAGTACTATGGCTACACCTTC
>TRBJ2-7|TRBD1|TRBV2|-
CASTRDRVYEQYF
TGTGCCAGCACGAGGGACAGGGTCTACGAGCAGTACTTC
>TRBJ1-3|-|TRBV5-1|few
CASSLGLVAGNTIYF
TGCGCCAGCAGCTTGGGACTCGTAGCTGGAAACACCATATATTTT
>TRBJ2-1|-|TRBV12-3/TRBV12-4|-
CASSTRGKGQFF
TGTGCCAGCAGCACCCGAGGAAAGGGGCAGTTCTTC
>TRBJ1-1|-|TRBV10-3|-
CAISESPGVIEAFF
TGTGCCATCAGTGAATCACCAGGGGTTATTGAAGCTTTCTTT
>TRBJ2-1|-|TRBV30|-
CAWSVHRGKTYNEQFF
TGTGCCTGGAGTGTGCATCGCGGGAAGACCTACAATGAGCAGTTCTTC
>TRBJ1-2|-|TRBV11-2|-
CASSLAAGRSGYTF
TGTGCCAGCAGCTTAGCGGCGGGTCGGTCGGGCTACACCTTC
>TRBJ1-1|TRBD1|TRBV28|-
CASSLTGTGWTEAFF
TGTGCCAGCAGTTTAACCGGGACAGGGTGGACTGAAGCTTTCTTT
>TRBJ2-5|TRBD1|TRBV28|-
CASSSALGQPNKYQETQYF
TGTGCCAGCAGTTCGGCCTTGGGACAGCCGAACAAGTACCAAGAGACCCAGTACTTC
>TRBJ2-4|TRBD2|TRBV11-2|-
CASSFGRSGDIQYF
TGTGCCAGCAGCTTTGGCCGGAGCGGGGACATTCAGTACTTC
>TRBJ1-5|TRBD1|TRBV28|-
CASSKHRGGGQPQHF
TGTGCCAGCAGCAAACACCGAGGGGGCGGACAGCCCCAGCATTTT
>TRBJ1-5|-|TRBV5-6|-
CASSHFFGNQPQHF
TGTGCCAGCAGCCATTTCTTCGGCAATCAGCCCCAGCATTTT
>TRBJ2-1|TRBD2|TRBV7-2|-
CASSLARLTSGIYNEQFF
TGTGCCAGCAGCTTAGCCCGATTGACTAGCGGGATCTACAATGAGCAGTTCTTC
>TRBJ1-1|-|TRBV30|-
CAWTGTPNTEAFF
TGTGCCTGGACCGGGACACCGAACACTGAAGCTTTCTTT
>TRBJ2-3|TRBD2|TRBV6-4|few
CASIITGTSGTDTQYF
TGTGCCAGCATTATAACCGGGACTAGCGGCACAGATACGCAGTATTTT